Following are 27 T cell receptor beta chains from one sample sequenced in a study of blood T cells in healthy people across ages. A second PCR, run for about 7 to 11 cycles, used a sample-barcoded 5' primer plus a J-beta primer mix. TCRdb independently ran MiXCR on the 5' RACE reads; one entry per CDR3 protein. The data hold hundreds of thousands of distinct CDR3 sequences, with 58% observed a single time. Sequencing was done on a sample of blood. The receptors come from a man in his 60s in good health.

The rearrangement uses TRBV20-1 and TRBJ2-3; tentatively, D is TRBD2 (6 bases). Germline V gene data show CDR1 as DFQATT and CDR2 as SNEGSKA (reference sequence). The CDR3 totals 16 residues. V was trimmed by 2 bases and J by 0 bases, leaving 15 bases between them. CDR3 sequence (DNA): TGCAGTGCTAGATCAGCGCGGGACTTCAGCACAGATACGCAGTATTTT. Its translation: CSARSARDFSTDTQYF.

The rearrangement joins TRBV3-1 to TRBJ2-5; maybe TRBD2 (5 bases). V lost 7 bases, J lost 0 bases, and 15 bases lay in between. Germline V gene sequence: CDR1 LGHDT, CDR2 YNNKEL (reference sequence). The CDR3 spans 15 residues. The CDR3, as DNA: TGTGCCAGCAAATGGACGGGGAGATACCAAGAGACCCAGTACTTC. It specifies CASKWTGRYQETQYF.

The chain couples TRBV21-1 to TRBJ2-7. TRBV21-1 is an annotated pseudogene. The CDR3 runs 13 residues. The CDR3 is CASSKSLLGEQYF. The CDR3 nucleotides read TGTGCCAGCAGCAAGTCGCTATTGGGGGAGCAGTACTTC.

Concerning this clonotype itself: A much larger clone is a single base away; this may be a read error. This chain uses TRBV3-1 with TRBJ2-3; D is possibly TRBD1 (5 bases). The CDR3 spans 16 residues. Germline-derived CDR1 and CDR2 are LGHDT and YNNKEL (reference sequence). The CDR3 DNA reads TGTGCCAGCAGCCAAGAGACAGACTTCCAGGTAGATACGGAGTATTTT. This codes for CASSQETDFQVDTEYF.

This chain's CDR3 is CASSTRDSTNEKLFF. The CDR3 DNA reads TGTGCCAGCAGCACCCGGGACAGTACTAATGAAAAACTGTTTTTT. V usage is TRBV7-6 and J usage is TRBJ1-4, with 7 bases matching TRBD1. V was pared by 5 bases and J by 2 bases, with 5 bases of the junction left unmatched. The CDR3 runs to 15 residues. Looked up from germline, CDR1 is SGHVS and CDR2 is FNYEAQ.

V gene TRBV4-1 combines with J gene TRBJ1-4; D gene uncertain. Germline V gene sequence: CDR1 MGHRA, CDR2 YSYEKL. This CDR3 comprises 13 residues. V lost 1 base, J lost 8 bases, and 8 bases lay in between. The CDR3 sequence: CASSQVAREKLFF. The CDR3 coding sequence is TGCGCCAGCAGCCAAGTCGCGCGGGAAAAACTGTTTTTT.

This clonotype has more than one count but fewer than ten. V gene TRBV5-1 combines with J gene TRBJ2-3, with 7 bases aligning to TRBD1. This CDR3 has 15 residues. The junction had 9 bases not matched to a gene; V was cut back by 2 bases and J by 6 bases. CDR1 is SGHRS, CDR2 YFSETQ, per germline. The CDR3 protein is CASSFNTGVGDTQYF. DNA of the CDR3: TGCGCCAGCAGCTTCAACACAGGGGTAGGCGATACGCAGTATTTT. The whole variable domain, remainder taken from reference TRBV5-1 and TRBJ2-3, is KAGVTQTPRYLIKTRGQQVTLSCSPISGHRSVSWYQQTPGQGLQFLFEYFSETQRNKGNFPGRFSGRQFSNSRSEMNVSTLELGDSALYLCASSFNTGVGDTQYFGPGTRLTVL.

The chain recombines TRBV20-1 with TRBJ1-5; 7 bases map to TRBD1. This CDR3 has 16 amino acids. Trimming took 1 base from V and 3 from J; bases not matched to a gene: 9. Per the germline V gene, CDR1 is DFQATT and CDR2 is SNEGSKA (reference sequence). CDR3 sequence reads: CSARAPGTVYNQPQHF. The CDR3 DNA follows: TGCAGTGCTAGAGCCCCCGGGACAGTATACAATCAGCCCCAGCATTTT.

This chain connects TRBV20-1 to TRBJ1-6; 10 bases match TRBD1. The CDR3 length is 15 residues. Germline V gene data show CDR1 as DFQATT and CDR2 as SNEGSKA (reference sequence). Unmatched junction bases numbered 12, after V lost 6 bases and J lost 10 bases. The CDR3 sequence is CSAGRAGQGRSPLHF. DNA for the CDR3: TGCAGTGCCGGAAGAGCGGGACAGGGGAGATCACCCCTCCACTTT.

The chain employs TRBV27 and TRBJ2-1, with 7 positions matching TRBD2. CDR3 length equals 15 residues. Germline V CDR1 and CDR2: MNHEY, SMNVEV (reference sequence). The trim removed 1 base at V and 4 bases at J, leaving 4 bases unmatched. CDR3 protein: CASSLLASGYNEQFF. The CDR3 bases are TGTGCCAGCAGTTTATTGGCTAGCGGTTACAATGAGCAGTTCTTC.

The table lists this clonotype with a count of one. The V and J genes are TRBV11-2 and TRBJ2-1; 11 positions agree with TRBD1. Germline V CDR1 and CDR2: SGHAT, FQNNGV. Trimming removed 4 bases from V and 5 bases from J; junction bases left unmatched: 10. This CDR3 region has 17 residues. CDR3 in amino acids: CASSSFRGTGGHNEQFF. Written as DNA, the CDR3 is TGTGCCAGCAGCTCCTTCAGGGGGACAGGGGGACACAATGAGCAGTTCTTC.

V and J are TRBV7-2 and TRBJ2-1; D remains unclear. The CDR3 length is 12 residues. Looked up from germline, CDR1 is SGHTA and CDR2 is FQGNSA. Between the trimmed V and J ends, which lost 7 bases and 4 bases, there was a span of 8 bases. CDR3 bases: TGTGCCAGCAACCCCTATTACAATGAGCAGTTCTTC. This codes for CASNPYYNEQFF.

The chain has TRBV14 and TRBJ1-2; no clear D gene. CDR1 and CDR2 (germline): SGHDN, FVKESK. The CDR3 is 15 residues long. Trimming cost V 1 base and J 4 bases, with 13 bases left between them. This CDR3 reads CASSQGSGIIYGYTF. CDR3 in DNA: TGTGCCAGCAGCCAAGGATCCGGGATAATCTATGGCTACACCTTC.

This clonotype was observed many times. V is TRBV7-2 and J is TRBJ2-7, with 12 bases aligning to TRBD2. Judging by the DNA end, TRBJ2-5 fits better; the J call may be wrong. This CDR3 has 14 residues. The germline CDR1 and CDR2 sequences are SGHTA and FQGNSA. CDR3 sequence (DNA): TGTGCCAGCAGCTCGACTAGCGGGGGCCAGACCCAGTACTTC. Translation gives CASSSTSGGQTQYF.

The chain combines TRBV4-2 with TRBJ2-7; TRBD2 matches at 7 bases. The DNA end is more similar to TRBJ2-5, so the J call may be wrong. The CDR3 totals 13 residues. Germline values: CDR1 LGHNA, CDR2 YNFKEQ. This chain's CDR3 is CASSQGDYETQYF. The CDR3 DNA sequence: TGTGCCAGCAGCCAAGGGGACTACGAGACCCAGTACTTC.

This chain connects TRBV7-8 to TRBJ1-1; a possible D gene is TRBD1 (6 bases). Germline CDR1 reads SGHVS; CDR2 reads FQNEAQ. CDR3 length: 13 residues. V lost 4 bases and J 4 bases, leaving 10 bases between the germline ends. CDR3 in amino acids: CASSSDRSTEAFF. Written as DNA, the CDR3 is TGTGCCAGCAGCTCAGACAGGAGCACTGAAGCTTTCTTT.

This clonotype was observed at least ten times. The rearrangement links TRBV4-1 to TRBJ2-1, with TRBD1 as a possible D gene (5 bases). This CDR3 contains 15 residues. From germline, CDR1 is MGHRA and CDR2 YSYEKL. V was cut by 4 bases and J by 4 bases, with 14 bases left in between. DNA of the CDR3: TGCGCCAGCAGCCCTCAGACAGTGACGTACAATGAGCAGTTCTTC. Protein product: CASSPQTVTYNEQFF.

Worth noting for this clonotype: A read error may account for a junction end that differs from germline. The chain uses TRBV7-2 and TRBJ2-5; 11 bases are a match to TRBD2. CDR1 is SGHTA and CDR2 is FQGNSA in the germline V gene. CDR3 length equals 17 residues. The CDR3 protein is CANSLSTLAGGQETQYF. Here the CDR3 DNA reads TGTGCCAACAGCTTATCCACTCTAGCGGGGGGACAAGAGACCCAGTACTTC.

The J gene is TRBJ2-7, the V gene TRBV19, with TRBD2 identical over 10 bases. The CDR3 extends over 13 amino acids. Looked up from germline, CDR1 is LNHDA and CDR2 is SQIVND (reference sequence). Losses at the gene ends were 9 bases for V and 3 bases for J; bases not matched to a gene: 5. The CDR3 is CARALAGDYEQYF. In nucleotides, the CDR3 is TGTGCCAGAGCGCTAGCGGGGGACTACGAGCAGTACTTC.

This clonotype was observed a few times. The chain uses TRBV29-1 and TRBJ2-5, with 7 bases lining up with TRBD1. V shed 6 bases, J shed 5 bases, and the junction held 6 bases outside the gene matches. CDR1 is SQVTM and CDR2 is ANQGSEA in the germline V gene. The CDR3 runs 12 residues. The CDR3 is CSVRTGLETQYF. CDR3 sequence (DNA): TGCAGCGTAAGGACAGGTTTGGAGACCCAGTACTTC.

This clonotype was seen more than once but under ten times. CDR3 loop: CASIPAGAYNEQFF. For the CDR3, the DNA is TGTGCCAGCATCCCTGCGGGGGCATACAATGAGCAGTTCTTC. This chain uses TRBV12-3 or TRBV12-4 with TRBJ2-1; tentatively, D is TRBD2 (7 bases). With 7 bases removed from V and 4 bases from J, the gap between germline ends came to 14 bases. This CDR3 comprises 14 residues.

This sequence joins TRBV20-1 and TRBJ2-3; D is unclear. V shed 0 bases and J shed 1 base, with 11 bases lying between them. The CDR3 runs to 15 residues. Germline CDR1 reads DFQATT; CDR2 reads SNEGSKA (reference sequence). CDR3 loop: CSAREVMTGTDTQYF. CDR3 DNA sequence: TGCAGTGCTAGAGAGGTAATGACCGGCACAGATACGCAGTATTTT.

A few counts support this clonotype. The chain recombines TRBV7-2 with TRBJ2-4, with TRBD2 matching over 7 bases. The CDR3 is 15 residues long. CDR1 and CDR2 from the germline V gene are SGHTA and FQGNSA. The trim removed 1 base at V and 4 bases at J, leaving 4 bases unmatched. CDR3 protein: CASSLGGGGKNIQYF. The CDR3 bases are TGTGCCAGCAGCTTAGGCGGCGGGGGAAAAAACATTCAGTACTTC. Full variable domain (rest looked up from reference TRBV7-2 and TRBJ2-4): GAGVSQSPSNKVTEKGKDVELRCDPISGHTALYWYRQSLGQGLEFLIYFQGNSAPDKSGLPSDRFSAERTGGSVSTLTIQRTQQEDSAVYLCASSLGGGGKNIQYFGAGTRLSVL.

The CDR3 DNA reads TGTGCCAGCAGTGGTGTGCAGGTCGGGGGCTACACCTTC. This codes for CASSGVQVGGYTF. The chain employs TRBV6-1 and TRBJ1-2; the D is unclear. V shed 4 bases and J shed 8 bases, with 14 bases lying between them. CDR3 size: 13 residues. Germline lookup yields CDR1 MNHNS and CDR2 SASEGT.

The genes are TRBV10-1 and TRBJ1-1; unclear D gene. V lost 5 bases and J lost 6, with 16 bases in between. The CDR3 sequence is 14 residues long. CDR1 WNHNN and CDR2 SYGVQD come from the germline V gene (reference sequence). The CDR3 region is CASSPFRDLAEAFF. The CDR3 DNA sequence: TGCGCCAGCAGTCCGTTTCGTGATCTCGCTGAAGCTTTCTTT.

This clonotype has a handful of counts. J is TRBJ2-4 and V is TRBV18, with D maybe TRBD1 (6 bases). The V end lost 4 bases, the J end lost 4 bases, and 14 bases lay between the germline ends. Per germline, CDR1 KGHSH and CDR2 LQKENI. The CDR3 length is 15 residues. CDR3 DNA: TGTGCCAGCTCACTTTCAGGGGTGATGAAAAACATTCAGTACTTC. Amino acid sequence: CASSLSGVMKNIQYF.

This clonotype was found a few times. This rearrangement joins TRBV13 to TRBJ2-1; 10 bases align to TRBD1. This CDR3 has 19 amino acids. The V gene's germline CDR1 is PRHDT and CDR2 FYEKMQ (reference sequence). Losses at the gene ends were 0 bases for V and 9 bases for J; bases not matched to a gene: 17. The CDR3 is CASSLGLSAGTGVRGEQFF. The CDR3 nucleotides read TGTGCCAGCAGCTTAGGCCTATCGGCCGGGACAGGGGTTCGGGGTGAGCAGTTCTTC.